The sequence of this T cell receptor beta chain was determined in a study of spatial heterogeneity in lung cancer. Findings of the study overall: Tracking of tumor mutation counts was seen in expanded intratumoral alpha and beta TCR counts.

The V end lost 5 bases, the J end lost 4 bases, and 17 bases lay between the germline ends. CDR1 is MGHDK, CDR2 SYGVNS, per germline. The CDR3 is 15 residues long. MiXCR, run by TCRdb on the 5' RACE reads, gives a single entry per CDR3 protein. The sample lists 25,000 to 30,000 distinct CDR3 sequences, around 6.9% occurring once. Details on this clonotype: What it binds is unknown.

Time point of the sample: sample taken at primary tumor resection. TCRs were sequenced from unsorted whole RNA of tumor, nontumor lung or PBMC. The starting material was lung tumor tissue, obtained at surgery. This TCR came from a male donor with early-stage non-small cell lung cancer. The chain employs TRBV25-1 and TRBJ1-2; TRBD1 might be the D (5 bases). The CDR3 here is CASSHSLRGGYGYTF. CDR3 nucleotide sequence: TGTGCCAGCAGTCACTCTCTGAGGGGAGGCTATGGCTACACCTTC.